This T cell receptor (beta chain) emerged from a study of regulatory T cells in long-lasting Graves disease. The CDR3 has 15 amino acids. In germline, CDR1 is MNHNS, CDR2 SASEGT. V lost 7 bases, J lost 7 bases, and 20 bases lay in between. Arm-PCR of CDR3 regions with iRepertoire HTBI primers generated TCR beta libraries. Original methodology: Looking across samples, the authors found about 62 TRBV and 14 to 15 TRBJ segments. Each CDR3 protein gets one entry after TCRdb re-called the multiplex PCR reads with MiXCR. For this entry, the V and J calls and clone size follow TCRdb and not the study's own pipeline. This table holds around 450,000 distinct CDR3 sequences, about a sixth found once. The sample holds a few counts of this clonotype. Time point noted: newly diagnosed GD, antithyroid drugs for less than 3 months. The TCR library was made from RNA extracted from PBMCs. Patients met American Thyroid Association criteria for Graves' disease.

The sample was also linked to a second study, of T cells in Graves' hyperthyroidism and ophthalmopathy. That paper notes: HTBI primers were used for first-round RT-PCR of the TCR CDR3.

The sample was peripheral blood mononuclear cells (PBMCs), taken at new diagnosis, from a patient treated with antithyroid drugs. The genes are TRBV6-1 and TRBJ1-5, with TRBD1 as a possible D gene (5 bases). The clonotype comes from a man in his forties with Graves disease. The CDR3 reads CASMERQRLGQPQHF. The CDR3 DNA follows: TGTGCCAGCATGGAGAGACAGCGGTTGGGCCAGCCCCAGCATTTT.